The sequence of this TCR beta chain was determined in a study of identifying expanded T cells in peripheral blood. V lost 2 bases, J lost 0 bases, and 9 bases lay in between. This CDR3 has 15 residues. Germline V gene lookup returns CDR1 SGDLS and CDR2 YYNGEE. This clone has a single count. Its specificity is not known. Overall study results and limits: Roughly two-week clone count variance significantly increased as total template count grew. About 1.2 clones differed between technical replicates, versus approximately 16 and 20 over time.

Profiling relied on immunoSEQ multiplex PCR, and the TCRdb table lists in-frame clones only, not all of them. The sample carries tens of thousands of clones, approximately 90% recorded once. Healthy donors had no documented immune events, such as infections, while sampled. This chain uses TRBV9 with TRBJ2-1; D is possibly TRBD2 (5 bases). The clonotype originates from a person aged 18 to 70 in good health. Sequenced: blood. The CDR3 sequence: CASSVSGLSYNEQFF. The DNA of the CDR3 is TGTGCCAGCAGCGTTTCCGGACTCTCCTACAATGAGCAGTTCTTC.